The rows below give T cell receptor beta chains drawn from one sample of a study of blood T cells in healthy people across ages. TCRdb processed the 5' RACE reads anew with MiXCR; each CDR3 protein has one entry. The table shows approximately 800,000 distinct CDR3 sequences, with around a quarter occurring only once. These sequences were also reported in another study, on T cells of mothers and their children.

Sample: blood. These TCRs come from a boy between 5 and 17 years old in good health. Both conserved end residues are part of each CDR3. The D gene is left open where the match is weak. Clone size is given for some rows only: seen once, a few or many times, or a class if the clone is expanded.

j_call	v_call	clone_size	d_call	cdr3_nt	cdr3_aa
TRBJ2-3	TRBV12-3/TRBV12-4	many	TRBD2	TGTGCCAGCAGCCTTAGCGGGGGTGGTACAGATACGCAGTATTTT	CASSLSGGGTDTQYF
TRBJ1-2	TRBV2	many	-	TGTGCCAGCAGCCCCAATGACGGCGGCTCAGGTTATGGCTACACCTTC	CASSPNDGGSGYGYTF
TRBJ1-2	TRBV29-1	few	-	TGCAGCGTTCCGGGATATGGCTACACCTTC	CSVPGYGYTF
TRBJ2-3	TRBV10-3	-	-	TGTGCCATCAGTGAGTCTAGGGGGACAGATACGCAGTATTTT	CAISESRGTDTQYF
TRBJ1-5	TRBV15	few	-	TGTGCCACCAGCGGAGGGGGAGCAGGGTGGAATCAGCCCCAGCATTTT	CATSGGGAGWNQPQHF
TRBJ1-5	TRBV24-1	-	-	TGTGCCACCAGCCAAATTCCGGAGTTTTATCAGCCCCAGCATTTT	CATSQIPEFYQPQHF
TRBJ1-1	TRBV20-1	few	-	TGCAGTGCTAGACCCCCCCCAGGGAACACTGAAGCTTTCTTT	CSARPPPGNTEAFF
TRBJ2-5	TRBV15	few	-	TGTGCCACCAGCAGAGATAAGAATGGCCAAGAGACCCAGTACTTC	CATSRDKNGQETQYF
TRBJ2-7	TRBV28	-	-	TGTGCCAGCAGTTTTTCGGATTTCTACGAGCAGTACTTC	CASSFSDFYEQYF
TRBJ2-1	TRBV12-3/TRBV12-4	few	TRBD2	TGTGCCAGCAGGAGGACTAGCGGACGTTACAATGAGCAGTTCTTC	CASRRTSGRYNEQFF
TRBJ2-7	TRBV4-1	-	-	TGCGCCAGCAGCCAAGAAAACAGGGTGACCTACGAGCAGTACTTC	CASSQENRVTYEQYF
TRBJ2-5	TRBV15	-	-	TGTGCCACCAGCAGAAGTTGGGGAACCCCTATGGGGAGAGAAGAGACCCAGTACTTC	CATSRSWGTPMGREETQYF
TRBJ2-7	TRBV7-9	few	-	TGTGCCAGCAGCCTTACAGGAAACTGGGCCTACGAGCAGTACTTC	CASSLTGNWAYEQYF
TRBJ1-6	TRBV20-1	-	TRBD1	TGCAGTGCTGGGGGACAGGGGGATTCACCCCTCCACTTT	CSAGGQGDSPLHF
TRBJ2-1	TRBV21-1	few	-	TGTGCCAGCAGCAACCGGGACAGGGGATCGGTTGAGCAGTTCTTC	CASSNRDRGSVEQFF
TRBJ1-1	TRBV6-4	few	-	TGTGCCAGCAAACCACGAGTGGGGCAGGGAGAAGCTTTCTTT	CASKPRVGQGEAFF
TRBJ2-3	TRBV12-3/TRBV12-4	-	-	TGTGCCAGCACCTCTGGTCATAGCACAGATACGCAGTATTTT	CASTSGHSTDTQYF
TRBJ2-5	TRBV3-1	-	TRBD2	TGTGCCAGCAGCCCCTCAGGACTAGCGGCCAGGTACCAAGAGACCCAGTACTTC	CASSPSGLAARYQETQYF
TRBJ2-5	TRBV28	few	-	TGTGCCAGCAGGAAGGTAGAGACCCAGTACTTC	CASRKVETQYF
TRBJ2-7	TRBV27	-	TRBD2	TGTGCCAGCAGACTAGCGGGAGCCGGCTACGAGCAGTACTTC	CASRLAGAGYEQYF
TRBJ2-7	TRBV10-3	-	-	TGTGCCATCAGTGAGGCGCCGGGACACCCTTCCTACGAGCAGTACTTC	CAISEAPGHPSYEQYF
TRBJ1-2	TRBV27	few	-	TGTGCCAGCAGTTTATCGAGCATCGGGGCGTATGGCTACACCTTC	CASSLSSIGAYGYTF
TRBJ2-6	TRBV27	-	TRBD1	TGTGCCAGCAGTTTATTGAGACAGGGGGCAGGGGGGGCCAACGTCCTGACTTTC	CASSLLRQGAGGANVLTF
TRBJ2-3	TRBV12-3/TRBV12-4	-	TRBD1	TGTGCCAGCAGTCACGACAGGGGTTACACAGATACGCAGTATTTT	CASSHDRGYTDTQYF
TRBJ2-5	TRBV12-5	-	TRBD1	TGTGCTAGTGGCGACAGGGGGAGTGAGACCCAGTACTTC	CASGDRGSETQYF
TRBJ2-7	TRBV6-6	few	-	TGTGCCAGCAGCCATCTTTCCCCACCCAAAAACTACGAGCAGTACTTC	CASSHLSPPKNYEQYF
TRBJ1-2	TRBV7-3	-	TRBD1	TGTGCCAGCAGCCTCCCGGGACAGCTCTCTAACTATGGCTACACCTTC	CASSLPGQLSNYGYTF
TRBJ2-5	TRBV20-1	few	TRBD2	TGCAGTGCTAGCGGTTCTACGGGGGGGGAGACCCAGTACTTC	CSASGSTGGETQYF
TRBJ1-2	TRBV3-1	few	TRBD1	TGTGCCAGCAGTTCCGGCCAGGGGGTGAACTATGGCTACACCTTC	CASSSGQGVNYGYTF
TRBJ2-1	TRBV2	-	TRBD2	TGTGCCAGCAGGCGGGACTATCACAATGAGCAGTTCTTC	CASRRDYHNEQFF
TRBJ2-2	TRBV21-1	few	-	TGTGCCAGCAGCAAAGCCGATAGCGGGGGCGCGAACATCGGGGAGCTGTTTTTT	CASSKADSGGANIGELFF
TRBJ2-7	TRBV12-3/TRBV12-4	-	-	TGTGCCAGCTGCTGGGGACCGCCCCCGCTCGAGCAGTACTTC	CASCWGPPPLEQYF